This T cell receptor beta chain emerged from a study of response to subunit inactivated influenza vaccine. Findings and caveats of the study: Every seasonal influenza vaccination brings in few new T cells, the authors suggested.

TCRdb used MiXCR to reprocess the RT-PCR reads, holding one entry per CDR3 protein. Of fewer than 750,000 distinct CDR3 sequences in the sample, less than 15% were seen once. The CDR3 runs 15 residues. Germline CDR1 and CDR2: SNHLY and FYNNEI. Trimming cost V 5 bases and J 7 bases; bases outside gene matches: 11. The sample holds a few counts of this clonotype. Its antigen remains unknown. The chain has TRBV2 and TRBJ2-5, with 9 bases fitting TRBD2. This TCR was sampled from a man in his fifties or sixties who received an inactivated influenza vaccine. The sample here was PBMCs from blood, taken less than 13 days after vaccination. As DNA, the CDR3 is TGTGCCAGCAGTTCTGAGCGGGGGGTCCCGGGGACCCAGTACTTC. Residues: CASSSERGVPGTQYF.